This TCR beta chain appears in the sequencing data of a study of identical twins. On this clonotype: One end of the junction varies from germline; a read error may be responsible.

Per germline, CDR1 MNHNS and CDR2 SASEGT. The CDR3 contains 15 residues. Template switching supplied a universal primer site; unique molecular identifiers were carried on the cDNA. TCRdb passed the 5' RACE reads through MiXCR, listing each CDR3 protein once. The sample lists approximately 1.8 million distinct CDR3 sequences, roughly a third occurring once. Sample: cord blood. The TCR comes from a newborn girl in good health. The genes are TRBV6-1 and TRBJ2-7; 7 bases map to TRBD1. The last part of the DNA fits TRBJ2-5 better; the J call may be wrong. This CDR3 is CASTAGDSKQGTQYF. Written as DNA, the CDR3 is TGTGCCAGCACGGCCGGGGACAGTAAACAAGGGACCCAGTACTTC.